The 2 T cell receptor beta chains below all came from one sample that was sequenced in a study of response to subunit inactivated influenza vaccine. TCRdb independently ran MiXCR on the RT-PCR reads; one entry per CDR3 protein. The sample holds around 710,000 distinct CDR3 sequences, approximately 14% seen once. Sample: PBMCs from blood, taken roughly 2 weeks before vaccination. All receptors come from a middle-aged man who received an inactivated influenza vaccine.

This clonotype was picked up a small number of times. V and J are TRBV5-6 and TRBJ2-1, with D uncertain. CDR1 and CDR2 (germline): SGHDT, YYEEEE. V was pared by 4 bases and J by 8 bases, with 19 bases between. The CDR3 sequence is 15 residues long. CDR3 bases: TGTGCCAGCAGCCGCACCCGACTGGGATTCGATGAGCAGTTCTTC. Residues: CASSRTRLGFDEQFF.

The J gene is TRBJ2-5, the V gene TRBV2; 7 bases match TRBD1. The CDR3 is 17 amino acids. The germline CDR1 and CDR2 sequences are SNHLY and FYNNEI. Germline trimming cut 3 bases from V and 5 bases from J; bases unmatched to any gene: 15. The CDR3 protein is CASSDPTRDSPRETQYF. CDR3 bases: TGTGCCAGCAGTGACCCAACCCGGGACAGCCCAAGGGAGACCCAGTACTTC.